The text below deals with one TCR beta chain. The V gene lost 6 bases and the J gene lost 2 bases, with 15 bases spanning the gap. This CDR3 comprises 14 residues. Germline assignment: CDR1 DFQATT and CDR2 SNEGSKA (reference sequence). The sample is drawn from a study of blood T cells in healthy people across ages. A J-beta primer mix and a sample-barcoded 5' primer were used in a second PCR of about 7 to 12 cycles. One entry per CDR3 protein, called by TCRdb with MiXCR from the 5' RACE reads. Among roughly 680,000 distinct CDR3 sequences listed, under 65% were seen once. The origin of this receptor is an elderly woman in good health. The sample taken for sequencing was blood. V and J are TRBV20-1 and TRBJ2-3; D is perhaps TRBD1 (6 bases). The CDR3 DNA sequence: TGCAGTGCCGACGACAGGCGGGCCACAGATACGCAGTATTTT. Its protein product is CSADDRRATDTQYF.